This T cell receptor beta chain comes out of a study of technical replicates of blood from a few donors. TCRdb's table, derived via immunoSEQ multiplex PCR, lists solely in-frame clones and lacks some. Among tens of thousands of clones listed, 96% were seen once. Germline assignment: CDR1 MNHNY and CDR2 SVGAGI (reference sequence). V lost 7 bases and J lost 5, with 18 bases in between. The CDR3 loop spans 15 amino acids. The sequencing input was T cells isolated from PBMCs. The rearrangement links TRBV6-6 to TRBJ1-5; a possible D gene is TRBD1 (6 bases). The origin of this receptor is a human donor in good health. The CDR3 coding sequence is TGTGCCAGCATGACTGGAGACAGGCTTTATCAGCCCCAGCATTTT. Protein sequence: CASMTGDRLYQPQHF.